The 4 T cell receptor beta chains listed next were all sequenced from one sample in a study of blood T cell repertoires in COVID-19. TCRdb keeps only in-frame clones here, not all; method: immunoSEQ multiplex PCR. The repertoire has 110,000 or so clones, around 84% of them found once; the top ten carry more than 10%. Sequencing was carried out using peripheral blood. Receptor source: a human donor in a cohort sampled during active COVID-19.

The chain recombines TRBV25-1 with TRBJ2-7, with 7 bases identical to TRBD1. The germline CDR1 and CDR2 sequences are MGHDK and SYGVNS. The CDR3 is 14 amino acids. The trim removed 11 bases at V and 0 bases at J, leaving 10 bases unmatched. CDR3 in amino acids: CAVQTGPSSYEQYF. Here the CDR3 DNA reads TGTGCCGTCCAGACAGGGCCGAGCTCCTACGAGCAGTACTTC.

This chain connects TRBV2 to TRBJ1-1, with 8 positions matching TRBD1. Per germline, CDR1 SNHLY and CDR2 FYNNEI. V shed 3 bases, J shed 3 bases, and the junction held 3 bases outside the gene matches. The CDR3 runs 14 residues. CDR3 nucleotides: TGTGCCAGCAGTGACCTGACAGGGGACACTGAAGCTTTCTTT. Its protein is CASSDLTGDTEAFF.

The chain uses TRBV18 and TRBJ1-4; a weak D match, TRBD1 (6 bases). Between the trimmed V and J ends, which lost 3 bases and 0 bases, there was a span of 8 bases. There are 15 residues in the CDR3. The germline V gene has CDR1 KGHSH and CDR2 LQKENI. The CDR3 loop is CASSPSGATNEKLFF. Here the CDR3 DNA reads TGTGCCAGCTCACCCTCAGGGGCAACTAATGAAAAACTGTTTTTT. Using reference TRBV18 and TRBJ1-4 for the parts outside the CDR3, the full variable domain is NAGVMQNPRHLVRRRGQEARLRCSPMKGHSHVYWYRQLPEEGLKFMVYLQKENIIDESGMPKERFSAEFPKEGPSILRIQQVVRGDSAAYFCASSPSGATNEKLFFGSGTQLSVL.

The chain has TRBV25-1 and TRBJ1-6; a weak D match, TRBD1 (5 bases). CDR1 is MGHDK and CDR2 is SYGVNS in the germline V gene. The CDR3 loop spans 13 amino acids. Trimming pared 6 bases from V and 5 bases from J, leaving 8 bases between. This chain's CDR3 is CASRQADNSPLHF. Here the CDR3 DNA reads TGTGCCAGCAGACAGGCCGATAATTCACCCCTCCACTTT.